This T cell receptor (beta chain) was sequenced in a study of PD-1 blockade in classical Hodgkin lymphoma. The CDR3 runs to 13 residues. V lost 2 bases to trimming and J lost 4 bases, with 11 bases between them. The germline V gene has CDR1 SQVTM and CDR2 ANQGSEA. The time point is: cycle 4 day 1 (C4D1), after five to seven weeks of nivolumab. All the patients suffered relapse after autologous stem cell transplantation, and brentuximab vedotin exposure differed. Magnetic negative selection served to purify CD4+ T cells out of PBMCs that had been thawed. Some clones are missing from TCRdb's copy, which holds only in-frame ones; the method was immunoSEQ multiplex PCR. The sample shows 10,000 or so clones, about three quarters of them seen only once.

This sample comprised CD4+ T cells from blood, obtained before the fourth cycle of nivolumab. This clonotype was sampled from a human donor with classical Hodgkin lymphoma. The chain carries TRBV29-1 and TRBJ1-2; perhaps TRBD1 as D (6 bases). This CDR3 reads CSVESQGPYGYTF. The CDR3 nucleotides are TGCAGCGTTGAATCCCAGGGGCCCTATGGCTACACCTTC.